Presented here are 19 T cell receptor beta chains from one specimen sequenced in a study of cytomegalovirus exposure and HLA in healthy donors. Primers: 60 Vbeta forward and 13 Jbeta reverse. TCRdb keeps only in-frame clones here, not all; method: immunoSEQ multiplex PCR. The sample holds about 110,000 clones, about 80% seen once. The sequenced material came from PBMCs. The receptor source for this set is a man aged 30 to 45 in good health and CMV-seronegative.

The genes are TRBV12-5 and TRBJ2-1; maybe TRBD2 (5 bases). Germline loops: CDR1 LGHNT, CDR2 FRNRAP. CDR3 length: 21 amino acids. V was shortened by 3 bases and J by 7 bases, with 34 bases between the two germline ends. This chain's CDR3 is CASGFRDHSPARFGVWNEQFF. The CDR3 DNA reads TGTGCTAGTGGTTTTAGGGATCACAGCCCGGCTCGATTCGGGGTTTGGAATGAGCAGTTCTTC.

This rearrangement joins TRBV7-2 to TRBJ2-5, with 10 bases aligning to TRBD1. Germline V gene data show CDR1 as SGHTA and CDR2 as FQGNSA. With V trimmed by 2 bases and J by 4 bases, 7 bases remained unmatched. The CDR3 is 16 amino acids. The CDR3 loop reads CASSLLGTGAGETQYF. CDR3 bases: TGTGCCAGCAGCTTACTTGGGACAGGGGCTGGAGAGACCCAGTACTTC.

The chain combines TRBV7-6 with TRBJ1-4; D is possibly TRBD1 (6 bases). The CDR3 sequence is 14 residues long. The V gene's germline CDR1 is SGHVS and CDR2 FNYEAQ. The V end was cut by 4 bases, the J end by 5 bases, with 11 bases between. CDR3 DNA sequence: TGTGCCAGCAGCTCCGGGACATCGAATGAAAAACTGTTTTTT. As protein: CASSSGTSNEKLFF.

The gene calls are TRBV13 and TRBJ2-1; D is possibly TRBD1 (5 bases). CDR1 PRHDT and CDR2 FYEKMQ come from the germline V gene (reference sequence). This CDR3 has 15 residues. V lost 0 bases and J 6 bases, leaving 12 bases between the germline ends. CDR3 in amino acids: CASSLGLLRGNEQFF. In DNA, the CDR3 is TGTGCCAGCAGCTTAGGCCTCTTAAGGGGCAATGAGCAGTTCTTC.

V gene TRBV27 combines with J gene TRBJ1-5, with D possibly TRBD1 on 5 matching bases. The CDR3 length is 17 residues. CDR1 is MNHEY, CDR2 SMNVEV, per germline (reference sequence). The ends were cut back, 3 bases at V and 0 bases at J, with 15 bases in the middle. CDR3 in amino acids: CASSFSGGRYSNQPQHF. For the CDR3, the DNA is TGTGCCAGCAGTTTTAGCGGGGGACGGTATAGCAATCAGCCCCAGCATTTT.

V usage is TRBV30 and J usage is TRBJ2-7; possibly TRBD1 for D (6 bases). CDR3 length: 14 amino acids. V was trimmed by 4 bases and J by 3 bases, leaving 16 bases between them. Germline lookup yields CDR1 GTSNPN and CDR2 SVGIG (reference sequence). As DNA, the CDR3 is TGTGCCTGGAAAAGGAAGGACAGATACTACGAGCAGTACTTC. The encoded protein is CAWKRKDRYYEQYF. Complete variable domain (other parts from reference TRBV30 and TRBJ2-7): SQTIHQWPATLVQPVGSPLSLECTVEGTSNPNLYWYRQAAGRGLQLLFYSVGIGQISSEVPQNLSASRPQDRQFILSSKKLLLSDSGFYLCAWKRKDRYYEQYFGPGTRLTVT.

The J gene is TRBJ2-3, the V gene TRBV9, with TRBD2 matching over 10 bases. V dropped 0 bases and J dropped 1; count of bases not matched to a gene: 8. CDR1 is SGDLS, CDR2 YYNGEE, per germline. This CDR3 region has 18 residues. The CDR3 reads CASSVGSGRARGTDTQYF. CDR3 nucleotides: TGTGCCAGCAGCGTAGGGAGCGGGAGGGCTCGGGGCACAGATACGCAGTATTTT.

V gene TRBV30 combines with J gene TRBJ1-1; D gene unclear. In germline, CDR1 is GTSNPN, CDR2 SVGIG (reference sequence). The germline V and J ends were trimmed by 4 bases and 3 bases, with 15 bases remaining between them. CDR3 length equals 14 residues. In nucleotides, the CDR3 is TGTGCCTGGACCACCGGGGTTACGGACACTGAAGCTTTCTTT. Residues: CAWTTGVTDTEAFF.

This chain uses TRBV5-1 with TRBJ2-2, with D maybe TRBD1 (6 bases). The CDR3 is made up of 15 amino acids. Germline values: CDR1 SGHRS, CDR2 YFSETQ. The V and J ends lost 7 bases and 3 bases respectively, with 16 bases between them. The CDR3 nucleotides read TGCGCCAGCGGTCAACAGGGAAAGGACACCGGGGAGCTGTTTTTT. Its protein product is CASGQQGKDTGELFF.

The J gene is TRBJ2-7, the V gene TRBV4-1, with D hard to call. Germline CDR1 reads MGHRA; CDR2 reads YSYEKL. The ends were cut back, 2 bases at V and 1 base at J, with 12 bases in the middle. The CDR3 is made up of 15 amino acids. The CDR3 DNA reads as TGCGCCAGCAGCCAATTCCGTACAGAATCCTACGAGCAGTACTTC. This codes for CASSQFRTESYEQYF.

This clone came up a few times. Other nucleotide sequences from this sample produce the same CDR3. J is TRBJ2-6 and V is TRBV5-6; D is perhaps TRBD1 (5 bases). V was pared by 0 bases and J by 4 bases, with 14 bases between. The CDR3 sequence is 17 residues long. CDR1 and CDR2 (germline): SGHDT, YYEEEE. CDR3 residues: CASSLALGAGGANVLTF. Here the CDR3 DNA reads TGTGCCAGCAGCTTGGCCTTAGGGGCAGGAGGGGCCAACGTCCTGACTTTC.

The chain recombines TRBV5-1 with TRBJ1-2, with 7 bases fitting TRBD1. Per germline, CDR1 SGHRS and CDR2 YFSETQ. This CDR3 region has 14 residues. V lost 0 bases, J lost 3 bases, and 2 bases stayed unmatched. The CDR3, as DNA: TGCGCCAGCAGCTTGGGACAGGGTTACTATGGCTACACCTTC. Translation: CASSLGQGYYGYTF.

In its sample, this clone was seen once. The chain is built from TRBV2 and TRBJ2-1, with 8 nucleotides matching TRBD2. Germline-derived CDR1 and CDR2 are SNHLY and FYNNEI. The J segment lost 7 bases and the V segment lost 6 bases, leaving 5 bases of the junction unmatched. This CDR3 is 13 amino acids long. The CDR3 sequence is CASRAGEVNEQFF. CDR3 sequence (DNA): TGTGCCAGCAGAGCGGGGGAAGTGAATGAGCAGTTCTTC. Supplemented by reference TRBV2 and TRBJ2-1, the full variable domain reads EPEVTQTPSHQVTQMGQEVILRCVPISNHLYFYWYRQILGQKVEFLVSFYNNEISEKSEIFDDQFSVERPDGSNFTLKIRSTKLEDSAMYFCASRAGEVNEQFFGPGTRLTVL.

The chain recombines TRBV6-6 with TRBJ1-5, with D possibly being TRBD1 (5 bases). V lost 7 bases and J lost 2, with 15 bases in between. The CDR3 length is 15 residues. Germline CDR1 reads MNHNY; CDR2 reads SVGAGI (reference sequence). The CDR3: CASIGQGRGNQPQHF. The CDR3 bases are TGTGCCAGCATTGGTCAGGGTCGGGGCAATCAGCCCCAGCATTTT.

Notes on this clone: Additional DNA sequences in this sample encode the identical CDR3. The chain uses TRBV28 and TRBJ2-2, with 7 bases matching TRBD1. Germline CDR1 reads MDHEN; CDR2 reads SYDVKM. The V gene end was trimmed by 5 bases and the J gene end by 3 bases; junction bases not matched to a gene: 9. The CDR3 extends over 16 amino acids. The CDR3 reads CASSPSGQLYTGELFF. CDR3 DNA sequence: TGTGCCAGCAGTCCCTCGGGACAGCTATACACCGGGGAGCTGTTTTTT.

The chain recombines TRBV28 with TRBJ2-7; D possibly corresponds to TRBD2 (5 bases). The CDR3 has 14 residues. Trimming stripped 7 bases from V and 4 bases from J, with 17 bases between. Germline CDR1 MDHEN, CDR2 SYDVKM. The CDR3 DNA follows: TGTGCCAGCATTGGCGGGCTAGAAGGGTACGAGCAGTACTTC. Translation: CASIGGLEGYEQYF. The full variable domain, rest sourced from reference TRBV28 and TRBJ2-7, is DVKVTQSSRYLVKRTGEKVFLECVQDMDHENMFWYRQDPGLGLRLIYFSYDVKMKEKGDIPEGYSVSREKKERFSLILESASTNQTSMYLCASIGGLEGYEQYFGPGTRLTVT.

This chain connects TRBV4-1 to TRBJ2-5, with D possibly TRBD1 on 5 matching bases. The V and J ends lost 5 bases and 4 bases respectively, with 11 bases between them. This CDR3 region has 13 residues. Germline CDR1 and CDR2: MGHRA and YSYEKL. The CDR3: CASSFSRGETQYF. The DNA for the CDR3 is TGCGCCAGCAGCTTCTCTAGGGGAGAGACCCAGTACTTC.

The V and J genes are TRBV6-5 and TRBJ2-1, with 13 bases lining up with TRBD2. V was pared by 4 bases and J by 9 bases, with 6 bases of the junction left unmatched. Germline V gene sequence: CDR1 MNHEY, CDR2 SVGAGI. This CDR3 has 15 amino acids. The CDR3 DNA reads as TGTGCCAGCAGTTTACTAGCGGGAGGGGGGTTTGAGCAGTTCTTC. Translated: CASSLLAGGGFEQFF.

This chain uses TRBV5-5 with TRBJ1-5; the D gene is possibly TRBD1 (5 bases). V was trimmed by 1 base and J by 6 bases, leaving 11 bases between them. This CDR3 region has 14 residues. Germline lookup yields CDR1 SGHKS and CDR2 YYEKEE (reference sequence). The CDR3 here is CASSLTGGGQPQHF. The CDR3 DNA is TGTGCCAGCAGCTTGACAGGTGGTGGTCAGCCCCAGCATTTT.